A single sample is the source of the 28 T cell receptor beta chains below, sequenced in a study of blood T cells in healthy people across ages. Primed by a sample-barcoded 5' primer and a J-beta primer mix, a second PCR proceeded for about 6 to 12 cycles. TCRdb reanalysed the 5' RACE reads using MiXCR and keeps one entry per CDR3 protein. The data contain about 1.5 million distinct CDR3 sequences, about 45% of them singletons. The sequencing sample was made of blood. The source of these receptors is a woman between 18 and 29 years old in good health.

This clonotype was found many times. This chain links TRBV2 with TRBJ1-1; unclear D gene. V lost 4 bases and J 4 bases, leaving 10 bases between the germline ends. This CDR3 contains 13 residues. Per the germline V gene, CDR1 is SNHLY and CDR2 is FYNNEI. The CDR3 DNA is TGTGCCAGCAGTGCCGGCCCGGGCACTGAAGCTTTCTTT. Amino acids: CASSAGPGTEAFF.

The chain couples TRBV5-6 to TRBJ2-3; D is unclear. The germline V gene encodes CDR1 SGHDT and CDR2 YYEEEE. V lost 3 bases and J 6 bases, leaving 26 bases between the germline ends. The CDR3 covers 18 residues. The CDR3 DNA sequence: TGTGCCAGCAGCTCACTGGACGGATTCCTCATAAAGAGGGATACGCAGTATTTT. Encoded protein: CASSSLDGFLIKRDTQYF.

This clonotype came up a few times. This sequence joins TRBV4-2 and TRBJ2-5; 8 nucleotides line up with TRBD2. CDR1 LGHNA and CDR2 YNFKEQ come from the germline V gene. The CDR3 totals 18 residues. V shed 3 bases and J 5 bases; nucleotides not matched to a gene: 17. CDR3 in DNA: TGTGCCAGCAGCCAGTCGGGACGAAGCGGGAGCCCTACGGAGACCCAGTACTTC. Translated, it gives CASSQSGRSGSPTETQYF.

The chain is built from TRBV4-3 and TRBJ1-5, with D unresolved. The CDR3 loop spans 13 amino acids. Germline assignment: CDR1 LGHNA and CDR2 YSLEER. Trimming left V 0 bases short and J 5 bases short, with 5 bases between. CDR3 loop: CASSQDAYQPQHF. The CDR3 bases are TGCGCCAGCAGCCAAGATGCGTATCAGCCCCAGCATTTT.

This chain connects TRBV6-1 to TRBJ1-5; possibly TRBD1 for D (6 bases). CDR3 length equals 14 residues. The ends were cut back, 4 bases at V and 6 bases at J, with 13 bases in the middle. CDR1 is MNHNS and CDR2 is SASEGT in the germline V gene. CDR3 bases: TGTGCCAGCAGTGTTCGGGACACTTCTCAGCCCCAGCATTTT. The encoded protein is CASSVRDTSQPQHF.

This clonotype appeared once. The V call is TRBV7-9, the J call TRBJ2-3; D unclear. The CDR3 has 14 amino acids. CDR1 SEHNR and CDR2 FQNEAQ come from the germline V gene (reference sequence). V lost 6 bases and J lost 3, with 13 bases in between. The DNA of the CDR3 is TGTGCCAGCAGAAGAGAGTCGGTTACAGATACGCAGTATTTT. Its protein is CASRRESVTDTQYF. Filled out from reference TRBV7-9 and TRBJ2-3, the complete variable domain reads DTGVSQNPRHKITKRGQNVTFRCDPISEHNRLYWYRQTLGQGPEFLTYFQNEAQLEKSRLLSDRFSAERPKGSFSTLEIQRTEQGDSAMYLCASRRESVTDTQYFGPGTRLTVL.

The rearrangement uses TRBV11-1 and TRBJ1-2, with 7 nucleotides matching TRBD1. The V gene end was trimmed by 5 bases and the J gene end by 4 bases; junction bases not matched to a gene: 7. CDR1 is SGHAT, CDR2 FQDESV, per germline (reference sequence). CDR3 size: 14 residues. The CDR3 reads CASSARQGIYGYTF. The DNA for the CDR3 is TGTGCCAGCAGCGCCCGACAGGGCATCTATGGCTACACCTTC.

This clonotype has just a few counts. The CDR3: CASSIVSGNEQFF. CDR3 nucleotide sequence: TGTGCCAGTAGTATAGTTTCAGGCAATGAGCAGTTCTTC. The chain carries TRBV19 and TRBJ2-1; D gene unclear. Trimming removed 1 base at V and 6 bases at J, with 7 bases between. CDR1 is LNHDA, CDR2 SQIVND, per germline (reference sequence). The CDR3 loop spans 13 amino acids. The full variable domain, with the rest looked up from reference TRBV19 and TRBJ2-1, is DGGITQSPKYLFRKEGQNVTLSCEQNLNHDAMYWYRQDPGQGLRLIYYSQIVNDFQKGDIAEGYSVSREKKESFPLTVTSAQKNPTAFYLCASSIVSGNEQFFGPGTRLTVL.

The chain uses TRBV13 and TRBJ2-5; D gene unclear. The J call is uncertain, as TRBJ2-4 better fits the DNA end. This CDR3 region has 13 residues. Germline V gives CDR1 PRHDT, CDR2 FYEKMQ (reference sequence). DNA of the CDR3: TGTGCCAGCAGCTGCCTGGCAGAAAACATTCAGTACTTC. Translated, it gives CASSCLAENIQYF.

The rearrangement joins TRBV7-9 to TRBJ2-4; 7 bases line up with TRBD1. The J call is uncertain, as TRBJ2-7 better fits the DNA end. Germline CDR1 is SEHNR and CDR2 is FQNEAQ (reference sequence). The CDR3 runs 15 residues. This CDR3 is CASSPPGTASSEQYF. In DNA form, the CDR3 reads TGTGCCAGCAGCCCTCCCGGGACAGCGTCTTCCGAGCAGTACTTC.

The genes are TRBV7-9 and TRBJ1-6; D gene uncertain. This CDR3 is 14 amino acids long. The germline CDR1 and CDR2 sequences are SEHNR and FQNEAQ (reference sequence). The V and J ends lost 7 bases and 10 bases respectively, with 17 bases between them. The CDR3 here is CASNPVVGFSPLHF. Here the CDR3 DNA reads TGTGCCAGCAACCCGGTGGTGGGTTTCTCACCCCTCCACTTT.

Concerning this clonotype itself: Relative to the germline gene, one junction end is altered; a read error may explain this. The chain recombines TRBV7-9 with TRBJ1-4; D is uncertain. The CDR3 spans 14 residues. Germline lookup yields CDR1 SEHNR and CDR2 FQNEAQ (reference sequence). The CDR3 protein is CASTQLGSGEKLFF. DNA for the CDR3: TGTGCCAGCACCCAGCTTGGGTCTGGTGAAAAGCTGTTTTTT.

J is TRBJ2-7 and V is TRBV9, with no clear D. V was clipped by 0 bases and J by 2 bases, with 9 bases between them. The CDR3 loop spans 14 amino acids. Germline V lookup: CDR1 SGDLS, CDR2 YYNGEE. CDR3 protein: CASSVVGEPYEQYF. CDR3 coding DNA: TGTGCCAGCAGCGTAGTCGGCGAACCCTACGAGCAGTACTTC. Full variable domain (outside the CDR3, taken from reference TRBV9 and TRBJ2-7): DSGVTQTPKHLITATGQRVTLRCSPRSGDLSVYWYQQSLDQGLQFLIQYYNGEERAKGNILERFSAQQFPDLHSELNLSSLELGDSALYFCASSVVGEPYEQYFGPGTRLTVT.

The chain is built from TRBV25-1 and TRBJ2-2; 8 bases are shared with TRBD2. V was clipped by 5 bases and J by 5 bases; unmatched bases: 7. This CDR3 region has 15 residues. Germline values: CDR1 MGHDK, CDR2 SYGVNS. CDR3 protein: CASSPLGGETGELFF. DNA for the CDR3: TGTGCCAGCAGTCCGCTCGGGGGGGAAACCGGGGAGCTGTTTTTT. Supplemented by reference TRBV25-1 and TRBJ2-2, the full variable domain reads EADIYQTPRYLVIGTGKKITLECSQTMGHDKMYWYQQDPGMELHLIHYSYGVNSTEKGDLSSESTVSRIRTEHFPLTLESARPSHTSQYLCASSPLGGETGELFFGEGSRLTVL.

This clonotype was observed a few times. The CDR3: CASLAASTDTQYF. CDR3 bases: TGTGCCAGCTTGGCTGCTAGCACAGATACGCAGTATTTT. The chain is built from TRBV6-5 and TRBJ2-3; D unclear. V dropped 8 bases and J dropped 0 bases, with 9 bases sitting between them. Per the germline V gene, CDR1 is MNHEY and CDR2 is SVGAGI. This CDR3 has 13 residues.

This clonotype was seen more than once but under ten times. This chain connects TRBV5-1 to TRBJ1-6; no reliable D call. Germline assignment: CDR1 SGHRS and CDR2 YFSETQ. Trimming shortened V by 6 bases and J by 3 bases, and 7 bases separated the two germline ends. The CDR3 has 13 amino acids. CDR3 coding DNA: TGCGCCAGCAAAGTAGACTATAATTCACCCCTCCACTTT. This encodes CASKVDYNSPLHF.

The gene calls are TRBV30 and TRBJ1-2, with D uncertain. The V gene's germline CDR1 is GTSNPN and CDR2 SVGIG (reference sequence). V shed 0 bases and J shed 5 bases, with 13 bases lying between them. This CDR3 contains 14 residues. The CDR3 DNA sequence: TGTGCCTGGAGTGTACTGTCAGGATCTTATGGCTACACCTTC. This translates into CAWSVLSGSYGYTF.

This rearrangement joins TRBV6-5 to TRBJ2-7; 10 positions agree with TRBD2. The CDR3 spans 14 residues. The J segment lost 4 bases and the V segment lost 4 bases, leaving 4 bases of the junction unmatched. The germline V gene encodes CDR1 MNHEY and CDR2 SVGAGI. Written as DNA, the CDR3 is TGTGCCAGCAGTTCTCTAGCGGGGGATTACGAGCAGTACTTC. Protein sequence: CASSSLAGDYEQYF.

A few counts support this clonotype. CDR3 sequence: CASSQGSGTGGFATNEKLFF. The CDR3, as DNA: TGTGCCAGCAGCCAAGGTTCGGGGACAGGGGGTTTTGCGACTAATGAAAAACTGTTTTTT. This chain links TRBV4-2 with TRBJ1-4; 11 bases are shared with TRBD1. Per germline, CDR1 LGHNA and CDR2 YNFKEQ. CDR3 length equals 20 residues. The V segment lost 1 base and the J segment 2 bases; nucleotides outside the gene matches: 12.

The CDR3 DNA is TGTGCCAGCACCAACGGGGGGACAGGGCTTTTAGAGCAGTTCTTC. Amino acid sequence: CASTNGGTGLLEQFF. The V gene is TRBV6-2 or TRBV6-3, the J gene TRBJ2-1; 9 bases map to TRBD1. V dropped 7 bases and J dropped 10; count of bases not matched to a gene: 14. CDR3 length: 15 residues. CDR1 is MNHEY, CDR2 SVGEGT, per germline.

This clonotype was seen a few times. This chain links TRBV20-1 with TRBJ2-1; no firm D call. Germline V gene sequence: CDR1 DFQATT, CDR2 SNEGSKA (reference sequence). The CDR3 runs 13 residues. The V and J ends lost 6 bases and 3 bases respectively, with 12 bases between them. CDR3 DNA: TGCAGTGCGCACCTAGAAAACTACAATGAGCAGTTCTTC. Translating it yields CSAHLENYNEQFF.

The chain couples TRBV7-9 to TRBJ1-2; TRBD1 agrees at 9 bases. Germline loops: CDR1 SEHNR, CDR2 FQNEAQ (reference sequence). The trim removed 1 base at V and 6 bases at J, leaving 6 bases unmatched. The CDR3 contains 15 residues. CDR3 residues: CASSLVAGQGHGYTF. As DNA, the CDR3 is TGTGCCAGCAGCTTAGTAGCGGGACAGGGACATGGCTACACCTTC. Together with reference TRBV7-9 and TRBJ1-2, the CDR3 gives the full variable domain: DTGVSQNPRHKITKRGQNVTFRCDPISEHNRLYWYRQTLGQGPEFLTYFQNEAQLEKSRLLSDRFSAERPKGSFSTLEIQRTEQGDSAMYLCASSLVAGQGHGYTFGSGTRLTVV.

The chain links TRBV7-2 to TRBJ1-2; 8 positions match TRBD1. The germline gives CDR1 SGHTA, CDR2 FQGNSA. The CDR3 has 15 amino acids. Trimming took 3 bases from V and 3 from J; bases not matched to a gene: 6. The CDR3 region is CASSFPQTGDYGYTF. As DNA, the CDR3 is TGTGCCAGCAGCTTTCCCCAGACAGGGGACTATGGCTACACCTTC.

This clonotype occurred a few times. V usage is TRBV4-1 and J usage is TRBJ1-1, with D possibly matching TRBD1 (5 bases). This CDR3 is 16 amino acids long. V gave up 1 base and J gave up 1 base, with 13 bases separating them. Germline V lookup: CDR1 MGHRA, CDR2 YSYEKL. DNA for the CDR3: TGCGCCAGCAGCCAAGGGGTGGGACGATCGAACACTGAAGCTTTCTTT. This encodes CASSQGVGRSNTEAFF.

In this sample, this clonotype turned up a few times. The chain couples TRBV12-3 or TRBV12-4 to TRBJ2-3; D is uncertain. The CDR3 sequence is 14 residues long. V was shortened by 5 bases and J by 3 bases, with 12 bases between the two germline ends. The CDR3 sequence is CASSDGLRTDTQYF. The CDR3 coding sequence is TGTGCCAGCAGTGATGGCCTTCGGACAGATACGCAGTATTTT.

V and J are TRBV4-1 and TRBJ1-5; D is ambiguous. Per germline, CDR1 MGHRA and CDR2 YSYEKL. The CDR3 length is 13 residues. Between the trimmed V and J ends, which lost 2 bases and 12 bases, there was a span of 14 bases. CDR3 amino acids: CASSQLPGGVQHF. Written as DNA, the CDR3 is TGCGCCAGCAGCCAACTTCCCGGCGGTGTCCAGCATTTT.

The V gene is TRBV20-1, the J gene TRBJ2-7, with D possibly matching TRBD2 (6 bases). V was shortened by 4 bases and J by 4 bases, with 11 bases between the two germline ends. Germline CDR1 is DFQATT and CDR2 is SNEGSKA (reference sequence). The CDR3 contains 12 residues. CDR3 sequence: CSATPRGYEQYF. As DNA, the CDR3 is TGCAGTGCTACCCCACGGGGGTACGAGCAGTACTTC.

About this clonotype itself: This may come from a read error, since a much larger clone is one base off. V and J are TRBV6-1 and TRBJ2-7; D is uncertain. The CDR3 spans 12 residues. In germline, CDR1 is MNHNS, CDR2 SASEGT. The CDR3, as DNA: TGTGCCGGCAGAAGGGACTCCTACGAGCAGTACTTC. Amino acids: CAGRRDSYEQYF.